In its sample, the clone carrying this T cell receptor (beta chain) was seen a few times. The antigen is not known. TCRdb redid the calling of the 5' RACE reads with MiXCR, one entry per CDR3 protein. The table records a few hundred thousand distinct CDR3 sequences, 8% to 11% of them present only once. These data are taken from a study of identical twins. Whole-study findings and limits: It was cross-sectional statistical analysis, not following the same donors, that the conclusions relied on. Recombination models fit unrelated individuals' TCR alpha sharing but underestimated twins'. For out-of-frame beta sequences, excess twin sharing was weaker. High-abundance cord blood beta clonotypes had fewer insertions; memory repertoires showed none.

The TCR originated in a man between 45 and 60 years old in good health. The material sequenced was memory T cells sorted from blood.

The chain's CDR3 is CASSLGTGGFYGYTF. CDR3 nucleotides: TGTGCCAGCAGCTTAGGCACAGGGGGTTTCTATGGCTACACCTTC. The rearrangement joins TRBV11-2 to TRBJ1-2; 8 nucleotides align to TRBD1. The V gene's germline CDR1 is SGHAT and CDR2 FQNNGV. CDR3 size: 15 residues. The V segment lost 1 base and the J segment 4 bases; nucleotides outside the gene matches: 5.